This TCR beta chain was found in a study of cytomegalovirus exposure and HLA in healthy donors. The V gene end was trimmed by 3 bases and the J gene end by 3 bases; junction bases not matched to a gene: 3. The CDR3 consists of 15 residues. Germline CDR1 is SEHNR and CDR2 is FQNEAQ (reference sequence). General observations from the study: As a later analysis revealed, the rate of TCR association differed by HLA locus, with DRB1 most and HLA-C fewest. Most CMV-associated TCR beta chains were later found to appear HLA-restricted.

As to this clone: Its antigen is not known.

The PCR used 60 Vbeta and 13 Jbeta primers. Clones were sequenced by immunoSEQ multiplex PCR, and TCRdb holds only the in-frame ones, with some missing. This sample yields roughly 86,000 clones, of which roughly 73% are seen a single time; under 8% belongs to the top ten. V usage is TRBV7-9 and J usage is TRBJ2-2; 8 nucleotides match TRBD1. The TCR sequence derives from a man over 45 in good health and CMV-seropositive. Material: PBMCs. The CDR3 region has the DNA TGTGCCAGCAGCTTGATGGACAGGGACACCGGGGAGCTGTTTTTT. Translation gives CASSLMDRDTGELFF. The entire variable domain, with the rest obtained from reference TRBV7-9 and TRBJ2-2, is as follows: DTGVSQNPRHKITKRGQNVTFRCDPISEHNRLYWYRQTLGQGPEFLTYFQNEAQLEKSRLLSDRFSAERPKGSFSTLEIQRTEQGDSAMYLCASSLMDRDTGELFFGEGSRLTVL.